This is a list of T cell receptor beta chains from one sample in a study of CXCR3-negative and CXCR3-positive naive CD8 T cells. TCRdb reanalyzed the 5' RACE reads and collapses them to one entry per CDR3 protein, without DNA. The sample data list about 89,000 distinct CDR3 sequences. The sample taken for sequencing was naive CXCR3+ CD8+ T cells from blood. Source of these receptors: a human donor in good health. Some clones in this sample may be carry-over from other donors' samples. Both conserved end residues are part of each CDR3.

cdr3_aa: CASSSGPAGVKPDTQYF
j_call: TRBJ2-3
v_call: TRBV28

cdr3_aa: CASSELRVSGSLEQYF
j_call: TRBJ2-7
v_call: TRBV25-1

cdr3_aa: CASSKGSSGPSTDTQYF
j_call: TRBJ2-3
v_call: TRBV21-1

cdr3_aa: CSVGGGLPSSGNTIYF
j_call: TRBJ1-3
v_call: TRBV29-1

cdr3_aa: CASSSGTGEQYF
j_call: TRBJ2-7
v_call: TRBV27

cdr3_aa: CASSRTGTGWNEQYF
j_call: TRBJ2-7
v_call: TRBV5-1

cdr3_aa: CSATTGVVTEAFF
j_call: TRBJ1-1
v_call: TRBV20-1

cdr3_aa: CASNGGVALNEQFF
j_call: TRBJ2-1
v_call: TRBV9

cdr3_aa: CASSLGLAGEQYEQYF
j_call: TRBJ2-7
v_call: TRBV5-1

cdr3_aa: CASSLGGLASDEQFF
j_call: TRBJ2-1
v_call: TRBV5-1

cdr3_aa: CACSSPTSGGTDTQYF
j_call: TRBJ2-3
v_call: TRBV4-1

cdr3_aa: CSVVGSQPQHF
j_call: TRBJ1-5
v_call: TRBV29-1

cdr3_aa: CASSHRDSFSYEQYF
j_call: TRBJ2-7
v_call: TRBV4-1

cdr3_aa: CASSPSGTTYYNEQFF
j_call: TRBJ2-1
v_call: TRBV6-5

cdr3_aa: CASASYRDRPQETQYF
j_call: TRBJ2-5
v_call: TRBV28

cdr3_aa: CSVERAGKETYEQYF
j_call: TRBJ2-7
v_call: TRBV29-1

cdr3_aa: CASSLSWREGETQYF
j_call: TRBJ2-5
v_call: TRBV28

cdr3_aa: CASSSDRSTGELFF
j_call: TRBJ2-2
v_call: TRBV6-5

cdr3_aa: CASSYQNRDRGYNEQFF
j_call: TRBJ2-1
v_call: TRBV6-2/TRBV6-3

cdr3_aa: CASRPPGASGEVEQYF
j_call: TRBJ2-7
v_call: TRBV6-5

cdr3_aa: CASKGDRGDDEQFF
j_call: TRBJ2-1
v_call: TRBV3-2

cdr3_aa: CASSWTSGMEQYF
j_call: TRBJ2-7
v_call: TRBV28

cdr3_aa: CATSRDSGGNYEQYF
j_call: TRBJ2-7
v_call: TRBV15

cdr3_aa: CAAQGAGGSPDTQYF
j_call: TRBJ2-3
v_call: TRBV11-2

cdr3_aa: CASSYLWRPEETQYF
j_call: TRBJ2-5
v_call: TRBV6-2/TRBV6-3

cdr3_aa: CASRGTSGNEQFF
j_call: TRBJ2-1
v_call: TRBV12-3/TRBV12-4

cdr3_aa: CASSWNRISGANVLTF
j_call: TRBJ2-6
v_call: TRBV6-2/TRBV6-3